This entry describes one TCR beta chain. Its antigen remains unidentified. TCRdb recomputed calls from the 5' RACE reads with MiXCR, one row per CDR3 protein. Here the sample spans some 240,000 distinct CDR3 sequences, just under 7.5% being singletons. Trimming shortened V by 4 bases and J by 6 bases, and 5 bases separated the two germline ends. Per germline, CDR1 SEHNR and CDR2 FQNEAQ (reference sequence). The length of the CDR3 is 11 residues. The data derive from a study of CD8 T cells in ankylosing spondylitis. Study-level points and caveats: Disease-linked clones displayed a CD8+ phenotype and appeared relatively rarely in peripheral blood. Within ankylosing spondylitis blood, a TCR beta motif made up of seven to nine highly homologous variants appeared to be characteristic.

The sample was blood, either unsorted or a sorted T cell fraction (not recorded which). The TCR comes from a male donor with ankylosing spondylitis. V and J are TRBV7-9 and TRBJ2-3; D remains ambiguous. The CDR3 nucleotides read TGTGCCAGCAGCTGGTCCGATACGCAGTATTTT. Translating gives CASSWSDTQYF.